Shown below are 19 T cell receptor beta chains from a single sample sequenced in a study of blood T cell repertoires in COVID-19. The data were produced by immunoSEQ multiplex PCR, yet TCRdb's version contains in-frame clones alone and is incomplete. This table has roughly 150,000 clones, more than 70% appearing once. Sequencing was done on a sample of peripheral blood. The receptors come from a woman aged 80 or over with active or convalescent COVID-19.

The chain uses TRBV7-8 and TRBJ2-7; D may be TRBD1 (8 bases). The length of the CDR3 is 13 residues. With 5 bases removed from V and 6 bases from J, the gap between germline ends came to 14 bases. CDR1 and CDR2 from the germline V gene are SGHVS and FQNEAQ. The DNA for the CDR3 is TGTGCCAGCAGCATGACAGGGGAGGGCGAGCAGTACTTC. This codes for CASSMTGEGEQYF.

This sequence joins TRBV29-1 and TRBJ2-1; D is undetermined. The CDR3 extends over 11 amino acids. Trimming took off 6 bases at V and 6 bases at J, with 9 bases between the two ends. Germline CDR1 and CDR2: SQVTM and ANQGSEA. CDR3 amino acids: CSVLTGNEQFF. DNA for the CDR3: TGCAGCGTCCTTACGGGCAATGAGCAGTTCTTC.

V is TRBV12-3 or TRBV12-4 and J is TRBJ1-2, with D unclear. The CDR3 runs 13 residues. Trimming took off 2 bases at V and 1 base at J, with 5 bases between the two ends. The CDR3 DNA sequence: TGTGCCAGCAGTTTACTGAGTAACTATGGCTACACCTTC. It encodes CASSLLSNYGYTF.

The CDR3 is CASSFLPTSGKTDTQYF. CDR3 sequence (DNA): TGTGCCAGCAGTTTCCTTCCGACTAGCGGGAAGACAGATACGCAGTATTTT. The gene calls are TRBV6-2 or TRBV6-3 and TRBJ2-3; 11 bases align to TRBD2. Per germline, CDR1 MNHEY and CDR2 SVGEGT. V was pared by 4 bases and J by 3 bases, with 9 bases of the junction left unmatched. The CDR3 covers 17 residues.

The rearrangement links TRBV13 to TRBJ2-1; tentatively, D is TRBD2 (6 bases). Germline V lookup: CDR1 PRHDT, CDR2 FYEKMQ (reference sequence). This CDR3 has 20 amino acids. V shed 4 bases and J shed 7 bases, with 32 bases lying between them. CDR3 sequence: CASSSRTRGGAGPTINEQFF. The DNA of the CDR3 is TGTGCCAGCAGCTCGAGGACCCGTGGCGGGGCAGGCCCGACAATAAATGAGCAGTTCTTC.

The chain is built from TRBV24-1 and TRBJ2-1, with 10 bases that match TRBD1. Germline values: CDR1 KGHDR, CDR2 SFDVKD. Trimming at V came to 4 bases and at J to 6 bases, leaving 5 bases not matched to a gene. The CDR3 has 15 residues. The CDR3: CATSDPGTGVNEQFF. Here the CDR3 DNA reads TGTGCCACCAGTGACCCCGGGACAGGGGTCAATGAGCAGTTCTTC.

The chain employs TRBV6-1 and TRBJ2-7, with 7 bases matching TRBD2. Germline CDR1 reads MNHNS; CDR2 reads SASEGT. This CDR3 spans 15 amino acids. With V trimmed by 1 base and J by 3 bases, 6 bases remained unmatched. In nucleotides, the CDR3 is TGTGCCAGCAGTGAAGAGGGGACTAAGAACTACGAGCAGTACTTC. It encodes CASSEEGTKNYEQYF.

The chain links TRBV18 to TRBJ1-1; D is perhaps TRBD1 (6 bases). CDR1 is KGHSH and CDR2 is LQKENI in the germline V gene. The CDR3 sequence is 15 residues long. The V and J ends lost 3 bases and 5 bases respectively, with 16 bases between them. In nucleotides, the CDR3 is TGTGCCAGCTCACCGGACCGGGGGGCTTGGACTGAAGCTTTCTTT. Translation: CASSPDRGAWTEAFF.

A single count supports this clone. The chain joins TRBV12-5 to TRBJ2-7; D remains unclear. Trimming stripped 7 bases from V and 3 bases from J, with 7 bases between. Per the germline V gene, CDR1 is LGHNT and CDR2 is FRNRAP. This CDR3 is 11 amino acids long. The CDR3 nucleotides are TGTGCTAGTGTACTTTACTACGAGCAGTACTTC. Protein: CASVLYYEQYF.

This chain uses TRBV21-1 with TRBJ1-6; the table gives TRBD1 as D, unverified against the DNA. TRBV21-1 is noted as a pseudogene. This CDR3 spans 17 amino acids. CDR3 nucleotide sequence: TGTGCCAGCAGCGCACACCTAGGGGGCGCGGGTAATTCACCCCTCCACTTT. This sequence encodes CASSAHLGGAGNSPLHF.

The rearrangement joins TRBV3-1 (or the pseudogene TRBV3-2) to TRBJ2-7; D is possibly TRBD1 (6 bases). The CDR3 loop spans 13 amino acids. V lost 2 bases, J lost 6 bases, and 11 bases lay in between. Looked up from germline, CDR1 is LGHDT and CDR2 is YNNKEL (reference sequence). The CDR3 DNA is TGTGCCAGCAGCCAAAAGGGGGTTCCCGAGCAGTACTTC. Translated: CASSQKGVPEQYF.

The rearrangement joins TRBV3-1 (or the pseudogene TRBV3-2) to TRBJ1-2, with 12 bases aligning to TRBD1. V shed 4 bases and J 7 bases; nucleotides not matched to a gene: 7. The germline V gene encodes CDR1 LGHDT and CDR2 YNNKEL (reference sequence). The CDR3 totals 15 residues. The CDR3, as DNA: TGTGCCAGCAGCCCGTCGGGACAGGGGGCCAGTGGCTACACCTTC. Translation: CASSPSGQGASGYTF.

Here the CDR3 reads CASSLGTNYGYTF. The CDR3 DNA follows: TGTGCCAGCTCACTGGGGACAAACTATGGCTACACCTTC. The chain is built from TRBV18 and TRBJ1-2, with D possibly being TRBD1 (6 bases). In germline, CDR1 is KGHSH, CDR2 LQKENI. V shed 4 bases and J shed 2 bases, with 8 bases lying between them. This CDR3 has 13 residues.

The CDR3 DNA reads TGTGCCAGCAGCCCGAGGCAGAGCTCCTACAATGAGCAGTTCTTC. Translating gives CASSPRQSSYNEQFF. The genes are TRBV3-1 (or the pseudogene TRBV3-2) and TRBJ2-1; D is unclear. In germline, CDR1 is LGHDT, CDR2 YNNKEL (reference sequence). The CDR3 length is 15 residues. V shed 4 bases and J shed 0 bases, with 10 bases lying between them.

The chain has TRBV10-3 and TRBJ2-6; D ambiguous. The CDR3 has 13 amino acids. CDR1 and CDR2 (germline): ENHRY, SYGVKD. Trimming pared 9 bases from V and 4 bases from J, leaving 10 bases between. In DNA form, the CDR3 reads TGTGCCATGCACGGAGCCGGGGCCAACGTCCTGACTTTC. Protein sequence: CAMHGAGANVLTF.

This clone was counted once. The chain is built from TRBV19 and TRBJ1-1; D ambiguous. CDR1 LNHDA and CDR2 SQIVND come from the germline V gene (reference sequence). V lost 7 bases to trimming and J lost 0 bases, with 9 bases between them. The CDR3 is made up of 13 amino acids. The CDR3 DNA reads TGTGCCAGTACGAGGAGTCTGAACACTGAAGCTTTCTTT. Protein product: CASTRSLNTEAFF.

CDR3 in DNA: TGTGCCAGCACAGTCCAGATGGGCTACACCTTC. It encodes CASTVQMGYTF. This rearrangement joins TRBV2 to TRBJ1-2; D gene uncertain. CDR3 length: 11 amino acids. V dropped 7 bases and J dropped 8 bases, with 11 bases sitting between them. CDR1 and CDR2 (germline): SNHLY, FYNNEI. Full variable domain (remainder filled in from reference TRBV2 and TRBJ1-2): EPEVTQTPSHQVTQMGQEVILRCVPISNHLYFYWYRQILGQKVEFLVSFYNNEISEKSEIFDDQFSVERPDGSNFTLKIRSTKLEDSAMYFCASTVQMGYTFGSGTRLTVV.

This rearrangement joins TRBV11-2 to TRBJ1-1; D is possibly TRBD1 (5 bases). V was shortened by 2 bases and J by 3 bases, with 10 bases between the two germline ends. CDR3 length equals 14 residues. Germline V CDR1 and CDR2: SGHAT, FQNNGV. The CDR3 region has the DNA TGTGCCAGCAGCTTACACACGGGGGACACTGAAGCTTTCTTT. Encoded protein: CASSLHTGDTEAFF.

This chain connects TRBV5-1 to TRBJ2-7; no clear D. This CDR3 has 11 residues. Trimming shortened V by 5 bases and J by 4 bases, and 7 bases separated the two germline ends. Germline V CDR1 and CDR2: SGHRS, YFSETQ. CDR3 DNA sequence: TGCGCCAGCAGGTCGGAGTACGAGCAGTACTTC. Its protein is CASRSEYEQYF.